This T cell receptor (beta chain) was recorded in a study of shared clonotypes between healthy human individuals. As concerns this clone: In the same sample, other DNA sequences code for this CDR3.

The V end lost 0 bases, the J end lost 3 bases, and 7 bases lay between the germline ends. The length of the CDR3 is 14 residues. Germline lookup yields CDR1 SGHRS and CDR2 YFSETQ. Across several immunoSEQ plates, the genomic DNA of each subset was split evenly. Method: immunoSEQ multiplex PCR; TCRdb's copy keeps in-frame clones and lacks some. The repertoire holds 450,000 to 500,000 clones, approximately 78% seen once, with about 12% in the top ten. The sequence was collected from a woman aged 40-49 years in good health. Some clones in this sample may be carry-over from other donors' samples. This chain joins TRBV5-1 and TRBJ1-3, with unresolved D. The specimen was PBMCs. CDR3 sequence reads: CASSLGPSGNTIYF. In nucleotides, the CDR3 is TGCGCCAGCAGCTTGGGACCGAGTGGAAACACCATATATTTT.